This T cell receptor beta chain is from a study of shared T cell receptors in the human thymus. Sequencing was performed with immunoSEQ multiplex PCR; in TCRdb, only in-frame clones are kept and a portion is missing. The table has hundreds of thousands of clones, 75% to 85% seen once; the top ten hold roughly 0.013%. Germline CDR1 is MGHDK and CDR2 is SYGVNS. This CDR3 comprises 15 residues. V was trimmed by 5 bases and J by 5 bases, leaving 19 bases between them. The same data also went into a second study, on human thymus T cells. From that paper: Congenital heart defects were the reason for the corrective surgery that the donors, healthy Finnish infants, were having. Thymus pieces cut out during corrective heart surgery were the tissue that was used. There appeared to be biased usage of V and J genes in thymic and blood repertoires. Highly overlapping thymic repertoires in unrelated individuals were reported by related research.

This clonotype was obtained from a boy younger than two with a congenital heart defect. The sample consisted of thymocytes. This chain uses TRBV25-1 with TRBJ2-7, with a tentative D call TRBD2 (5 bases). CDR3 in DNA: TGTGCCAGCAGTCCCCGTCGGGGAAAGTCTGACGAGCAGTACTTC. Protein sequence: CASSPRRGKSDEQYF.